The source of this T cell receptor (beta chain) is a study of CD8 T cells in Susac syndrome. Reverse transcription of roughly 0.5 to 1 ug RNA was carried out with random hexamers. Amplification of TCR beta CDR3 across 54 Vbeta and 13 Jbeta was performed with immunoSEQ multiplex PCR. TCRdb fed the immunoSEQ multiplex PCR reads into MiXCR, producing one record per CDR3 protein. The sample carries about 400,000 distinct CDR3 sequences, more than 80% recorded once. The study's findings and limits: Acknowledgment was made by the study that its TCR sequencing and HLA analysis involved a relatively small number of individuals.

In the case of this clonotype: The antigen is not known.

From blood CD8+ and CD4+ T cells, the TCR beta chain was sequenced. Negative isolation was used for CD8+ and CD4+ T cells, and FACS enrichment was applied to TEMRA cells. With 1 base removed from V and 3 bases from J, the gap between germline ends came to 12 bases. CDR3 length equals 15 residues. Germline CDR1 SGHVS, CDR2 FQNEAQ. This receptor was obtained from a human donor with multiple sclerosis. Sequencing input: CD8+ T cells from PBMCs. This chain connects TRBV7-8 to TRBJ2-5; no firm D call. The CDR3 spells CASSLVPHDEETQYF. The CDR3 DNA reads TGTGCCAGCAGCTTAGTACCGCACGATGAAGAGACCCAGTACTTC.